Here is one T cell receptor (beta chain) with its context. Its antigen is as yet unknown. The data stem from a study of blood T cells in healthy people across ages. Study summary: Researchers report that template switching captured about one barcoded beta molecule per two T cells. Points from the study as a whole: Diversity estimated from one million T cells was considered an underestimate.

The CDR3 is 15 residues long. Trimming pared 0 bases from V and 0 bases from J, leaving 9 bases between. The germline V gene encodes CDR1 SGHRS and CDR2 YFSETQ. Next came a second PCR, run for about 6 to 12 cycles, which used a sample-barcoded 5' primer along with a J-beta primer mix. TCRdb redid the calling of the 5' RACE reads with MiXCR, one entry per CDR3 protein. The repertoire holds fewer than 2 million distinct CDR3 sequences, with about two fifths as singletons. This clonotype was sampled from a human donor in good health. The material sequenced was blood. The genes are TRBV5-1 and TRBJ1-2; no clear D. CDR3 in DNA: TGCGCCAGCAGCTTGGGCGTAGTAACTAACTATGGCTACACCTTC. This gives the protein CASSLGVVTNYGYTF. The full variable domain, its missing parts supplied by reference TRBV5-1 and TRBJ1-2, is KAGVTQTPRYLIKTRGQQVTLSCSPISGHRSVSWYQQTPGQGLQFLFEYFSETQRNKGNFPGRFSGRQFSNSRSEMNVSTLELGDSALYLCASSLGVVTNYGYTFGSGTRLTVV.